The rows below give T cell receptor beta chains drawn from one sample of a study of shared clonotypes between healthy human individuals. Only in-frame clones appear in the TCRdb table, and some are missing; sequencing was by immunoSEQ multiplex PCR. In the table there are a few million clones, 90% to 95% of which are singletons. The sample was naive CD4+ T cells from PBMCs. The origin of the receptors is a young man in good health. Some clones in this sample may be carry-over from other donors' samples. The CDR3 runs from the conserved cysteine through the conserved F or W. Each record gives: J gene, CDR3 length, V gene, CDR3 protein.

>TRBJ2-5|13|TRBV10-1
CASSRDFQETQYF
>TRBJ2-2|10|TRBV28
CASRSGELFF
>TRBJ2-5|16|TRBV19
CASSMETHSLEGTQYF
>TRBJ2-2|13|TRBV25-1
CATMGGNTGELFF
>TRBJ1-6|17|TRBV10-3
CAISESPDSRYNSPLHF
>TRBJ2-3|13|TRBV10-3
CAIKLISTDTQYF
>TRBJ2-7|15|TRBV28
CASSSRDYNSYEQYF
>TRBJ2-7|15|TRBV28
CASSGRGAGDYEQYF
>TRBJ2-7|10|TRBV20-1
CSATDGKQYF
>TRBJ2-3|14|TRBV27
CASSLQGATDTQYF
>TRBJ1-3|13|TRBV5-1
CASSEDGGNTIYF
>TRBJ2-4|12|TRBV5-6
CASSLAGVRQYF
>TRBJ2-1|13|TRBV5-4
CASSLASTYEQFF
>TRBJ1-2|14|TRBV4-1
CASSPGSRGEGYTF
>TRBJ2-3|16|TRBV14
CASSQGLAGSTDTQYF